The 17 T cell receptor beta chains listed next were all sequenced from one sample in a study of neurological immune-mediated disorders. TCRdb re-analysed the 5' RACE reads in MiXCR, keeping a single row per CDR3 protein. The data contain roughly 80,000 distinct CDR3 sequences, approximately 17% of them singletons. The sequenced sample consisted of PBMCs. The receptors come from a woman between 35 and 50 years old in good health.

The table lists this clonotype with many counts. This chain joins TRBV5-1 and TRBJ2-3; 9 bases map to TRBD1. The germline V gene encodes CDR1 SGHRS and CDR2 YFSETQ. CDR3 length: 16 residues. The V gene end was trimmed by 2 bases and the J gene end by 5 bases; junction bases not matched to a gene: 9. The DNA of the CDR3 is TGCGCCAGCAGCTTCCCGGGACAGGGTGTCTTAGATACGCAGTATTTT. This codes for CASSFPGQGVLDTQYF.

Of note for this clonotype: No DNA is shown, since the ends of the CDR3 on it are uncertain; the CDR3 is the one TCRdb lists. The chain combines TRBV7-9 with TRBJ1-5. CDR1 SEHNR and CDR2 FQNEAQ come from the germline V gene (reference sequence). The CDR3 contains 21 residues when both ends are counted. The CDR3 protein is CASSFYICSARDQAVNQPQHF.

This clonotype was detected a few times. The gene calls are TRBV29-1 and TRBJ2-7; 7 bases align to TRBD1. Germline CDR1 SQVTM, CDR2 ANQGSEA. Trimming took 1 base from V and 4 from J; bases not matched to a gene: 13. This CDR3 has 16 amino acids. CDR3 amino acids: CSVEVVGTALGYEQYF. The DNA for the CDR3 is TGCAGCGTTGAAGTTGTTGGGACAGCCCTAGGGTACGAGCAGTACTTC.

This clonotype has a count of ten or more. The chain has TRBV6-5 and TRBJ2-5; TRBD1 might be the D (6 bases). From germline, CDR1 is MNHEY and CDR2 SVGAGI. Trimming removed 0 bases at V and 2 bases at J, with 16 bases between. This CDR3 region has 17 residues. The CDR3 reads CASSYSLAQGLQETQYF. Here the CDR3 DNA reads TGTGCCAGCAGTTACTCCCTGGCACAGGGTCTACAAGAGACCCAGTACTTC.

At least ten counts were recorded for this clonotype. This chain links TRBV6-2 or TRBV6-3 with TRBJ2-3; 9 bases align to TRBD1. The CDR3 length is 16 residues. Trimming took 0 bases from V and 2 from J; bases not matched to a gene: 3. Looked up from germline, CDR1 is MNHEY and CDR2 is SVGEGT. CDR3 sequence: CASSYSGQGATDTQYF. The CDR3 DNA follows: TGTGCCAGCAGTTACTCGGGACAGGGTGCCACAGATACGCAGTATTTT.

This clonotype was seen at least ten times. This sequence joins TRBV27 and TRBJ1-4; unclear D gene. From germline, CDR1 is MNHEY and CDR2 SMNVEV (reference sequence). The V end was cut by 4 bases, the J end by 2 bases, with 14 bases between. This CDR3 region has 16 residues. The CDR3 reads CASSSWREGTNEKLFF. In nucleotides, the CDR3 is TGTGCCAGCAGTTCCTGGAGGGAAGGCACTAATGAAAAACTGTTTTTT.

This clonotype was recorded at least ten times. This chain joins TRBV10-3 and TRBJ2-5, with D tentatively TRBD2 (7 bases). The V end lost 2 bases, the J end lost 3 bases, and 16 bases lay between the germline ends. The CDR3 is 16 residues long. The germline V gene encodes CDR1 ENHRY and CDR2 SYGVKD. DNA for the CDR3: TGTGCCATCAGTGAGGTCGGGGGGCCATGGGAAGAGACCCAGTACTTC. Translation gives CAISEVGGPWEETQYF.

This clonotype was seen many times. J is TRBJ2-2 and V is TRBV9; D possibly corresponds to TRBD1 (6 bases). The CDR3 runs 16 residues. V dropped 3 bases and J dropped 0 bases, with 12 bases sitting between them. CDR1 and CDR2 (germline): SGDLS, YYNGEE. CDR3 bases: TGTGCCAGCAGCGAAACGACAGGAACGAACACCGGGGAGCTGTTTTTT. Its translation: CASSETTGTNTGELFF.

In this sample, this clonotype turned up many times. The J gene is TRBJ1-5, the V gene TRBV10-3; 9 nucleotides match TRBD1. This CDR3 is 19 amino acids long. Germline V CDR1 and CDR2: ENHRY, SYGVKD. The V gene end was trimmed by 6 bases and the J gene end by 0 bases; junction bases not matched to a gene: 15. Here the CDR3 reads CAISRTGGATGGSNQPQHF. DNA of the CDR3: TGTGCCATCAGCCGCACAGGGGGCGCGACGGGTGGTAGCAATCAGCCCCAGCATTTT.

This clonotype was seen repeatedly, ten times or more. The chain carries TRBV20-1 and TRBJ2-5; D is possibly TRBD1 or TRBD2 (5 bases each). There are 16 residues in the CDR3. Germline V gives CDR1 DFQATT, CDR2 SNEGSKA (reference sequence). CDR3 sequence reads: CSLDRVGDRLPETQYF. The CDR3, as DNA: TGCAGCCTCGACCGGGTGGGGGACCGGCTTCCAGAGACCCAGTACTTC.

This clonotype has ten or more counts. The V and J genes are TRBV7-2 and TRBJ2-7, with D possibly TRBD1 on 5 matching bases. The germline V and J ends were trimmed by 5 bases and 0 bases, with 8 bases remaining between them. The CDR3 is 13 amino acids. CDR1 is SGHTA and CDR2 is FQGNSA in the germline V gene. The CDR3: CASSLDSSYEQYF. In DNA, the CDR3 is TGTGCCAGCAGCCTTGACAGCTCCTACGAGCAGTACTTC. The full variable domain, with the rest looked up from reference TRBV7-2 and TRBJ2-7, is GAGVSQSPSNKVTEKGKDVELRCDPISGHTALYWYRQSLGQGLEFLIYFQGNSAPDKSGLPSDRFSAERTGGSVSTLTIQRTQQEDSAVYLCASSLDSSYEQYFGPGTRLTVT.

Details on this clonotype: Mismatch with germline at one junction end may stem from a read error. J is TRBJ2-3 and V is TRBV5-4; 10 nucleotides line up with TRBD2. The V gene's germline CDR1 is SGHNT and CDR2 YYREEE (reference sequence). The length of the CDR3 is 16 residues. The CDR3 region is CASILGLAGGTDTQYF. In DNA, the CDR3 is TGTGCCAGCATCTTGGGCCTAGCGGGGGGCACAGATACGCAGTATTTT.

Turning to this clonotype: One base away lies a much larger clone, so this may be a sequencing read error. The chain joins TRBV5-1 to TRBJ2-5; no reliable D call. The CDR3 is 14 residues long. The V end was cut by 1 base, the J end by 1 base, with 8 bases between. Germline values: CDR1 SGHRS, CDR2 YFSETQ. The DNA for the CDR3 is TGCGCCAGCAGCTTGTTGCACATCCAAGAGACCCAGTACTTC. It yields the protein CASSLLHIQETQYF.

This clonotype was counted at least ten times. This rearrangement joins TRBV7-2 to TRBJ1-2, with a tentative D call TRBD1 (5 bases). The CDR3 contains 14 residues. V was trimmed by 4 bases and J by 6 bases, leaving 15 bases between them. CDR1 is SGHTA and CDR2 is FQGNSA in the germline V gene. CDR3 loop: CASSSRERGDGYTF. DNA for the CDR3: TGTGCCAGCAGCTCCAGGGAGCGGGGGGATGGCTACACCTTC.

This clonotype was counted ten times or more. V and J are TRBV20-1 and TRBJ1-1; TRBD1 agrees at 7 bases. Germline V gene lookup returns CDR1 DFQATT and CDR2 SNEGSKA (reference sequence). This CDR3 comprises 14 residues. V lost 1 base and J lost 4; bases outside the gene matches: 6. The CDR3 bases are TGCAGTGCTAGAGTTACAGGGGAGCGCACTGAAGCTTTCTTT. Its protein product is CSARVTGERTEAFF.

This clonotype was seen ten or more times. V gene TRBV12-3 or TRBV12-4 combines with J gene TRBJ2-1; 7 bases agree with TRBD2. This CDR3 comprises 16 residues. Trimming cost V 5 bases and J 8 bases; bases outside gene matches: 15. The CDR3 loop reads CASSKSAGMGGDEQFF. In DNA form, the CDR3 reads TGTGCCAGCAGTAAGTCAGCAGGGATGGGAGGGGATGAGCAGTTCTTC.

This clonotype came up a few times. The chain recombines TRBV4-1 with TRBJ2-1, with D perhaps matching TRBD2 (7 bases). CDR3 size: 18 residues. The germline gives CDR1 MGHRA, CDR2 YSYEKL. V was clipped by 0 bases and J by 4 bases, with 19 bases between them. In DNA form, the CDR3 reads TGCGCCAGCAGCCAAGATAGACGAGGGGGGGGAAATTACAATGAGCAGTTCTTC. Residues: CASSQDRRGGGNYNEQFF.